The present T cell receptor (beta chain) was sequenced within a study of blood T cell repertoires in COVID-19. Study overall: Samples taken during acute and convalescent COVID-19 were collected in the United States, Italy and Spain. Sample material is recorded as cDNA or gDNA derived from T cells, B-cell-depleted T cells, or PBMCs.

Trimming took 2 bases from V and 7 from J; bases not matched to a gene: 5. There are 15 residues in the CDR3. Germline V gene data show CDR1 as MGHDK and CDR2 as SYGVNS. Data came from immunoSEQ multiplex PCR; TCRdb stores just in-frame clones and leaves some out. The sample holds roughly 200,000 clones; around 90% are singletons and the top ten take under 13%. This sequence joins TRBV25-1 and TRBJ2-1; TRBD2 aligns across 10 bases. This TCR was sampled from a man aged 18 to 35 with acute COVID-19. Specimen: PBMCs or T cells enriched from blood (not recorded which). The CDR3 spells CASSEIPSGSNEQFF. CDR3 sequence (DNA): TGTGCCAGCAGTGAAATCCCTAGCGGGAGTAATGAGCAGTTCTTC.